The 19 T cell receptor beta chains below come from one sample, sequenced in a study of T cell responses to AZD1222 COVID-19 vaccine. Measured with immunoSEQ multiplex PCR; TCRdb has only the in-frame clones, and not every one. The repertoire holds 150,000 to 200,000 clones, over 75% seen once, with less than 3% in the top ten. The sample here was peripheral blood, taken on day 0 of AZD1222 vaccination. The receptors stem from an adult in good health.

The chain joins TRBV6-2 or TRBV6-3 to TRBJ2-2, with a weak D call TRBD2 (5 bases). The CDR3 has 16 residues. V shed 2 bases and J shed 3 bases, with 13 bases lying between them. Germline V CDR1 and CDR2: MNHEY, SVGEGT. Written as DNA, the CDR3 is TGTGCCAGCAGTTACGTGGGCGGGCTAGACACCGGGGAGCTGTTTTTT. Encoded protein: CASSYVGGLDTGELFF.

The chain couples TRBV19 to TRBJ1-1; the match to TRBD1 covers 9 bases. Germline V lookup: CDR1 LNHDA, CDR2 SQIVND (reference sequence). This CDR3 has 15 residues. Unmatched junction bases numbered 11, after V lost 7 bases and J lost 5 bases. This CDR3 is CASKAVGQGGTEAFF. The CDR3 DNA reads as TGTGCCAGTAAGGCCGTGGGACAGGGAGGGACTGAAGCTTTCTTT.

The chain recombines TRBV7-9 with TRBJ1-1, with D hard to call. The V gene's germline CDR1 is SEHNR and CDR2 FQNEAQ (reference sequence). The CDR3 consists of 13 residues. V was shortened by 5 bases and J by 1 base, with 8 bases between the two germline ends. Here the CDR3 reads CASSQARNTEAFF. CDR3 nucleotides: TGTGCCAGCAGCCAAGCCAGGAACACTGAAGCTTTCTTT.

The V and J genes are TRBV6-1 and TRBJ2-1; 8 positions agree with TRBD2. CDR3 length: 17 residues. Trimming removed 4 bases from V and 4 bases from J; junction bases left unmatched: 12. Germline lookup yields CDR1 MNHNS and CDR2 SASEGT. The CDR3 nucleotides read TGTGCCAGCAGTGCGAGGAATAGCGGGGTTGGGTACAATGAGCAGTTCTTC. Translation: CASSARNSGVGYNEQFF.

This clone has only a few counts. The chain uses TRBV6-5 and TRBJ1-1; D not certain. This CDR3 has 13 residues. V was trimmed by 1 base and J by 1 base, leaving 4 bases between them. In germline, CDR1 is MNHEY, CDR2 SVGAGI. The CDR3 loop is CASSYYPNTEAFF. DNA for the CDR3: TGTGCCAGCAGTTACTACCCGAACACTGAAGCTTTCTTT.

This clone appeared a single time. The V gene is TRBV4-3, the J gene TRBJ2-7; D possibly corresponds to TRBD2 (5 bases). Deletions cut 0 bases from V and 4 bases from J, with 10 bases between. Germline assignment: CDR1 LGHNA and CDR2 YSLEER. The CDR3 runs 14 residues. The CDR3: CASSQDSGVYEQYF. The DNA of the CDR3 is TGCGCCAGCAGCCAAGATTCCGGGGTTTACGAGCAGTACTTC.

This chain links TRBV4-3 with TRBJ2-1; D remains unclear. Germline CDR1 is LGHNA and CDR2 is YSLEER. The CDR3 has 14 residues. V was pared by 1 base and J by 5 bases, with 9 bases between. The DNA of the CDR3 is TGCGCCAGCAGCCAAGGCTTATACGACAATGAGCAGTTCTTC. Translated: CASSQGLYDNEQFF.

CDR3: CASSPGVAGGTTYEQYF. The CDR3, as DNA: TGTGCCAGCAGCCCAGGGGTAGCGGGGGGTACCACCTACGAGCAGTACTTC. V gene TRBV5-4 combines with J gene TRBJ2-7; 10 positions agree with TRBD2. The V segment lost 4 bases and the J segment 2 bases; nucleotides outside the gene matches: 12. Germline V gives CDR1 SGHNT, CDR2 YYREEE (reference sequence). The CDR3 has 17 residues.

On this clone itself: At the DNA level, this CDR3 is encoded by other sequences in the same sample as well. The V gene is TRBV12-3 or TRBV12-4, the J gene TRBJ2-5; D gene unclear. V was trimmed by 3 bases and J by 1 base, leaving 0 bases between them. The CDR3 has 11 residues. The CDR3 here is CASSFQETQYF. CDR3 DNA: TGTGCCAGCAGTTTCCAAGAGACCCAGTACTTC.

V is TRBV4-1 and J is TRBJ1-4; 7 bases are shared with TRBD1. Losses at the gene ends were 4 bases for V and 5 bases for J; bases not matched to a gene: 4. Looked up from germline, CDR1 is MGHRA and CDR2 is YSYEKL. There are 14 residues in the CDR3. The CDR3 protein is CASSPGQPNEKLFF. As DNA, the CDR3 is TGCGCCAGCAGCCCGGGACAGCCAAATGAAAAACTGTTTTTT.

This clone was seen a few times. V is TRBV27 and J is TRBJ1-2, with 12 bases fitting TRBD1. Germline lookup yields CDR1 MNHEY and CDR2 SMNVEV (reference sequence). The CDR3 is 15 amino acids. J gave up 4 bases and V 6 bases, and 6 bases lay outside the gene matches. Written as DNA, the CDR3 is TGTGCCAGCAGCACCGGGACAGGGGGCACCTATGGCTACACCTTC. This encodes CASSTGTGGTYGYTF.

V is TRBV6-2 or TRBV6-3 and J is TRBJ2-1; 16 nucleotides align to TRBD2. In germline, CDR1 is MNHEY, CDR2 SVGEGT. V was clipped by 5 bases and J by 8 bases; unmatched bases: 6. The CDR3 covers 16 residues. The CDR3 DNA follows: TGTGCCAGCAGTCGTGGGACTAGCGGGGGGGAGGATGAGCAGTTCTTC. It codes for CASSRGTSGGEDEQFF.

The chain carries TRBV12-3 or TRBV12-4 and TRBJ2-1, with D unclear. This CDR3 comprises 12 residues. The V and J ends lost 7 bases and 1 base respectively, with 5 bases between them. Here the CDR3 DNA reads TGTGCCAGCACACCATCCTACAATGAGCAGTTCTTC. Translated, it gives CASTPSYNEQFF.

The rearrangement joins TRBV4-2 to TRBJ1-3; D perhaps matches TRBD1 (5 bases). CDR1 is LGHNA, CDR2 YNFKEQ, per germline. Between the trimmed V and J ends, which lost 4 bases and 1 base, there was a span of 14 bases. The CDR3 runs 16 residues. This CDR3 is CASSRGGVGSGNTIYF. The DNA of the CDR3 is TGTGCCAGCAGCCGCGGAGGGGTAGGATCTGGAAACACCATATATTTT.

The genes are TRBV6-2 or TRBV6-3 and TRBJ2-5; 7 nucleotides line up with TRBD2. V lost 2 bases and J lost 2; bases outside the gene matches: 8. The CDR3 is 16 residues long. The germline gives CDR1 MNHEY, CDR2 SVGEGT. CDR3 amino acids: CASSYGRGAGQETQYF. Here the CDR3 DNA reads TGTGCCAGCAGTTACGGGCGGGGAGCGGGGCAAGAGACCCAGTACTTC.

This chain connects TRBV11-3 to TRBJ2-3; 9 bases line up with TRBD2. In germline, CDR1 is SGHNT, CDR2 YENEEA. V shed 5 bases, J shed 5 bases, and the junction held 5 bases outside the gene matches. The length of the CDR3 is 14 residues. This chain's CDR3 is CASSGGGAEDTQYF. In DNA form, the CDR3 reads TGTGCCAGCAGCGGCGGGGGGGCCGAAGATACGCAGTATTTT.

The chain recombines TRBV7-2 with TRBJ2-7; 7 bases map to TRBD2. CDR3 length: 15 amino acids. The V segment lost 2 bases and the J segment 2 bases; nucleotides outside the gene matches: 6. CDR1 SGHTA and CDR2 FQGNSA come from the germline V gene. The CDR3 reads CASSLLAGEPYEQYF. The DNA for the CDR3 is TGTGCCAGCAGCTTACTGGCGGGGGAACCCTACGAGCAGTACTTC.

V and J are TRBV7-2 and TRBJ1-3; tentatively, D is TRBD1 (6 bases). Germline V lookup: CDR1 SGHTA, CDR2 FQGNSA. CDR3 size: 15 residues. Deletions cut 5 bases from V and 4 bases from J, with 15 bases between. CDR3 sequence: CASSRRAQGGNTIYF. The CDR3 DNA follows: TGTGCCAGCAGCCGCCGGGCCCAGGGGGGAAACACCATATATTTT. Filled out from reference TRBV7-2 and TRBJ1-3, the complete variable domain reads GAGVSQSPSNKVTEKGKDVELRCDPISGHTALYWYRQSLGQGLEFLIYFQGNSAPDKSGLPSDRFSAERTGGSVSTLTIQRTQQEDSAVYLCASSRRAQGGNTIYFGEGSWLTVV.

This chain joins TRBV7-6 and TRBJ1-2; possible D gene TRBD1, 5 bases. Looked up from germline, CDR1 is SGHVS and CDR2 is FNYEAQ. V was shortened by 1 base and J by 0 bases, with 15 bases between the two germline ends. The CDR3 length is 17 residues. CDR3 sequence: CASSLGTPATANYGYTF. The CDR3 DNA follows: TGTGCCAGCAGCTTAGGGACACCCGCAACAGCTAACTATGGCTACACCTTC.